Included here is one T cell receptor beta chain sequence, with context. This clonotype was counted ten times or more. This receptor's antigen is unknown. No much larger clone exists at a distance of one base, and base qualities are not known. The germline V gene provides CDR1 MGHRA and CDR2 YSYEKL. Taken from cysteine to phenylalanine, the CDR3 has 16 residues. Of the read, only the CDR3 DNA is kept; its 48 bases are in frame from base 1. V ends up 4 bases short and J 2 bases short, with an unmatched junction base count of 5. The treatment or condition label on this specimen signifies: allogeneic hematopoietic cell transplantation with graft depleted of TCRalphabeta T cells and CD19 B cells. Transplant recipients were children who received TCRalphabeta/CD19-depleted allogeneic hematopoietic cell grafts. This record comes from a study of T-cell reconstitution after alpha-beta-depleted transplantation in children (dated by TCRdb to the mid-2010s). The study in broad terms: Using TCR repertoire profiling, the study followed T-cell immune reconstitution in a quantitative way in children after TCRalphabeta/CD19-depleted allogeneic hematopoietic cell transplantation. What the authors observed across the whole study: The apparently early alphabetaT-cell count recovery about two months after transplant was reportedly dependent on only several hundred rapidly expanded clones derived from non-depleted graft cells. In some patients, high TCRbeta diversity at day 60 was attributed to recipient T cells and intrathymic progenitors that had survived conditioning. The frequencies of hyperexpanded clones fell over the following months, and after one year, T-cell counts and TCRbeta diversity were mostly attributed to newly produced T cells.

The library was prepared using PCR. TCRdb shows the sequencer as Illumina HiSeq 2500. To normalize quantification of the TCRbeta repertoire, the TCR libraries were built with molecular barcoding that relied on unique molecular identifiers. TCRdb handled the public reads itself, with Q25 trimming in fastp and clone calling in MiXCR, and kept productive beta chains. One record per CDR3 amino acid sequence lists the most common genes and DNA. The sample table shows 200,000 to 300,000 distinct CDR3 sequences, and approximately 8% are seen once. The ten largest clones represent less than 8% of the sample.

The source is a male patient younger than 18 who had a stem cell transplant for acute lymphoblastic leukemia, so the T cells may come from the graft donor. Specimen: PBMCs, mostly from graft donor cells, collected 180 days after TCRalphabeta/CD19-depleted stem cell transplant. The chain was built from TRBV4-1 and TRBJ2-2; 9 of the junction bases match TRBD1. The sequenced DNA: TGCGCCAGCAGCCTCCGGGGACAGGGTAACACCGGGGAGCTGTTTTTT. The translation is CASSLRGQGNTGELFF.